This TCR beta chain was captured by sequencing in a study of blood T cell repertoires in COVID-19. About the study: Acute and convalescent COVID-19 specimens originated in the United States, Italy and Spain. The cDNA or gDNA used as material had been derived from T cells, B-cell-depleted T cells, or PBMCs.

The CDR3 has 14 residues. V was pared by 4 bases and J by 5 bases, with 7 bases of the junction left unmatched. The germline V gene has CDR1 SEHNR and CDR2 FQNEAQ (reference sequence). As originally analysed: Reference gene primer amplification in the assay estimated nucleated cell counts. Profiled with immunoSEQ multiplex PCR; TCRdb holds only in-frame clones, not every one. Clone size and V and J calls were adopted from that table, with D and trimming inferred from the DNA. The profile covers a few hundred thousand clones, with 75% to 90% appearing a single time and 4% to 5% taken by the ten largest.

This chain uses TRBV7-9 with TRBJ1-2; 7 bases fit TRBD1. This receptor was obtained from a woman in her thirties or forties who had recovered from COVID-19. The sample consisted of peripheral blood. The DNA for the CDR3 is TGTGCCAGCAGCTCGGGACAGTTGGGGTATGGCTACACCTTC. Protein product: CASSSGQLGYGYTF. Looking up the rest from reference TRBV7-9 and TRBJ1-2 gives the full variable domain: DTGVSQNPRHKITKRGQNVTFRCDPISEHNRLYWYRQTLGQGPEFLTYFQNEAQLEKSRLLSDRFSAERPKGSFSTLEIQRTEQGDSAMYLCASSSGQLGYGYTFGSGTRLTVV.